Detailed here is one T cell receptor beta chain. These data are taken from a study of blood T cell repertoires in COVID-19. Background on the study: COVID-19 samples from acute and convalescent phases originated in the United States, Italy and Spain.

Assay: immunoSEQ multiplex PCR; the TCRdb copy retains only in-frame clones and omits some. The sample has tens of thousands of clones; roughly four fifths are singletons. CDR1 and CDR2 from the germline V gene are MNHNS and SASEGT. V was trimmed by 1 base and J by 0 bases, leaving 7 bases between them. There are 15 residues in the CDR3. Sequenced sample: peripheral blood. V and J are TRBV6-1 and TRBJ2-1, with D uncertain. This TCR derives from a human donor in a cohort sampled during active COVID-19. CDR3 in DNA: TGTGCCAGCAGTGAAGGCAGAAGCTCCTACAATGAGCAGTTCTTC. As protein: CASSEGRSSYNEQFF.